The 22 T cell receptor beta chains presented below share a single source sample, sequenced in a study of blood T cell repertoires in COVID-19. TCRdb's table, derived via immunoSEQ multiplex PCR, lists solely in-frame clones and lacks some. The table records 350,000 to 450,000 clones, less than 85% of them present only once. The sequenced material came from peripheral blood. The origin of the receptors is a woman aged 18-29 years with acute or convalescent COVID-19.

J is TRBJ1-3 and V is TRBV3-1 (or the pseudogene TRBV3-2); D gene ambiguous. Germline V gene lookup returns CDR1 LGHDT and CDR2 YNNKEL (reference sequence). Trimming took off 0 bases at V and 0 bases at J, with 6 bases between the two ends. CDR3 size: 15 residues. The DNA for the CDR3 is TGTGCCAGCAGCCAAGAGGGCCACTCTGGAAACACCATATATTTT. This gives the protein CASSQEGHSGNTIYF.

The chain carries TRBV30 and TRBJ1-2; a weak D match, TRBD1 (5 bases). The V end lost 5 bases, the J end lost 8 bases, and 21 bases lay between the germline ends. CDR1 GTSNPN and CDR2 SVGIG come from the germline V gene (reference sequence). This CDR3 region has 14 residues. The DNA for the CDR3 is TGTGCCTGGGAAGGGGCTACATCATTAAGGGGCTACACCTTC. This translates into CAWEGATSLRGYTF.

This chain links TRBV2 with TRBJ1-4; D is perhaps TRBD1 (6 bases). Germline V lookup: CDR1 SNHLY, CDR2 FYNNEI. This CDR3 is built from 16 residues. Trimming took 6 bases from V and 4 from J, leaving 18 bases between them. The CDR3: CASSNMATGSNEKLFF. The CDR3 DNA follows: TGTGCCAGCAGCAATATGGCGACAGGCAGTAATGAAAAACTGTTTTTT. Drawing the rest from reference TRBV2 and TRBJ1-4, the complete variable domain is EPEVTQTPSHQVTQMGQEVILRCVPISNHLYFYWYRQILGQKVEFLVSFYNNEISEKSEIFDDQFSVERPDGSNFTLKIRSTKLEDSAMYFCASSNMATGSNEKLFFGSGTQLSVL.

There are a few counts of this clone. DNA of the CDR3: TGTGCTAGTGAAGGACTAGCGGAAAACATTCAGTACTTC. Protein product: CASEGLAENIQYF. V usage is TRBV12-5 and J usage is TRBJ2-4; 10 nucleotides agree with TRBD2. The CDR3 is made up of 13 amino acids. Germline V gives CDR1 LGHNT, CDR2 FRNRAP. V gave up 7 bases and J gave up 5 bases; unmatched junction bases: 2. The variable domain in full, completed from reference TRBV12-5 and TRBJ2-4, reads DARVTQTPRHKVTEMGQEVTMRCQPILGHNTVFWYRQTMMQGLELLAYFRNRAPLDDSGMPKDRFSAEMPDATLATLKIQPSEPRDSAVYFCASEGLAENIQYFGAGTRLSVL.

The rearrangement uses TRBV6-4 and TRBJ1-1; 9 nucleotides agree with TRBD1. Trimming cost V 6 bases and J 5 bases; bases outside gene matches: 4. CDR1 is MRHNA and CDR2 is SNTAGT in the germline V gene. The CDR3 runs to 13 residues. The CDR3 loop reads CASRTGGWTEAFF. The CDR3 nucleotides are TGTGCCAGCAGGACAGGGGGTTGGACTGAAGCTTTCTTT.

V gene TRBV5-4 combines with J gene TRBJ2-7, with TRBD1 matching 8 bases. CDR3 size: 15 residues. V trimming: 4 bases; J trimming: 1 base; junction bases outside the gene matches: 7. CDR1 is SGHNT and CDR2 is YYREEE in the germline V gene (reference sequence). DNA of the CDR3: TGTGCCAGCAGCCAACCGGACAGGGATTCCTACGAGCAGTACTTC. This codes for CASSQPDRDSYEQYF.

The chain uses TRBV19 and TRBJ2-7; perhaps TRBD2 as D (5 bases). Germline CDR1 and CDR2: LNHDA and SQIVND (reference sequence). The CDR3 contains 12 residues. V was trimmed by 6 bases and J by 5 bases, leaving 11 bases between them. This CDR3 is CASSNLGDEQYF. The CDR3 DNA follows: TGTGCCAGTAGCAACCTCGGGGACGAGCAGTACTTC.

The rearrangement joins TRBV19 to TRBJ2-7; D possibly corresponds to TRBD1 (5 bases). Trimming took off 3 bases at V and 5 bases at J, with 14 bases between the two ends. Germline-derived CDR1 and CDR2 are LNHDA and SQIVND (reference sequence). The length of the CDR3 is 14 residues. CDR3 sequence (DNA): TGTGCCAGTAGTATCAGCAGGGCCGGGCACGAGCAGTACTTC. It specifies CASSISRAGHEQYF.

This clone was picked up one time. The chain carries TRBV9 and TRBJ1-1; D gene uncertain. CDR1 and CDR2 from the germline V gene are SGDLS and YYNGEE. The CDR3 is 15 amino acids. Trimming stripped 2 bases from V and 0 bases from J, with 11 bases between. DNA of the CDR3: TGTGCCAGCAGCGTCAGTCGGGAGGTGAACACTGAAGCTTTCTTT. Its protein is CASSVSREVNTEAFF.

This chain joins TRBV11-1 and TRBJ1-1, with 7 bases lining up with TRBD1. This CDR3 comprises 12 residues. The junction had 12 bases not matched to a gene; V was cut back by 10 bases and J by 10 bases. Germline CDR1 is SGHAT and CDR2 is FQDESV (reference sequence). The CDR3 loop is CATEGQRTGAFF. CDR3 nucleotides: TGTGCCACCGAGGGACAGCGAACAGGAGCTTTCTTT.

The V call is TRBV7-9, the J call TRBJ2-5; TRBD1 matches at 8 bases. Germline loops: CDR1 SEHNR, CDR2 FQNEAQ (reference sequence). Trimming at V came to 4 bases and at J to 4 bases, leaving 8 bases not matched to a gene. The CDR3 loop spans 15 amino acids. The CDR3 loop is CASSSQGALGETQYF. CDR3 sequence (DNA): TGTGCCAGCAGCTCCCAGGGGGCGCTCGGAGAGACCCAGTACTTC.

The chain carries TRBV11-2 and TRBJ1-2; a weak D match, TRBD1 (5 bases). The germline CDR1 and CDR2 sequences are SGHAT and FQNNGV. Trimming removed 1 base from V and 3 bases from J, with 6 bases in between. The CDR3 is 13 amino acids. CDR3 in DNA: TGTGCCAGCAGCTTAGCAGGGTACTATGGCTACACCTTC. Its protein product is CASSLAGYYGYTF.

J is TRBJ2-7 and V is TRBV19; the D gene is possibly TRBD2 (6 bases). CDR1 is LNHDA and CDR2 is SQIVND in the germline V gene (reference sequence). V lost 10 bases to trimming and J lost 2 bases, with 15 bases between them. CDR3 length equals 13 residues. The DNA of the CDR3 is TGTGCCACCTCACCGGGAGATCCCTACGAGCAGTACTTC. Translating gives CATSPGDPYEQYF.

This clone has a single count. The genes are TRBV3-1 (or the pseudogene TRBV3-2) and TRBJ1-5; D is possibly TRBD1 (6 bases). Trimming took 2 bases from V and 6 from J, leaving 26 bases between them. The CDR3 is 19 amino acids. The germline gives CDR1 LGHDT, CDR2 YNNKEL (reference sequence). CDR3 residues: CASSQKGPWDAKGGQPQHF. The CDR3 bases are TGTGCCAGCAGCCAAAAGGGGCCCTGGGACGCAAAAGGGGGTCAGCCCCAGCATTTT.

The rearrangement links TRBV30 to TRBJ1-4; D possibly corresponds to TRBD1 (6 bases). Germline lookup yields CDR1 GTSNPN and CDR2 SVGIG (reference sequence). Trimming cost V 6 bases and J 0 bases, with 17 bases left between them. The CDR3 covers 16 residues. CDR3 sequence: CACRRGGLSTNEKLFF. The CDR3 nucleotides read TGTGCCTGCCGAAGGGGGGGCCTTTCAACTAATGAAAAACTGTTTTTT.

This chain connects TRBV19 to TRBJ2-7; D not resolved. From germline, CDR1 is LNHDA and CDR2 SQIVND (reference sequence). The CDR3 loop spans 11 amino acids. V was clipped by 3 bases and J by 5 bases, with 5 bases between them. CDR3 DNA sequence: TGTGCCAGTAGTATGAGTAACGAGCAGTACTTC. Its translation is CASSMSNEQYF.

This clone came up once. The sample holds other DNA sequences that translate to the same CDR3. The chain links TRBV5-1 to TRBJ1-2; D is uncertain. V was cut by 0 bases and J by 7 bases, with 10 bases left in between. The CDR3 has 13 residues. CDR1 and CDR2 from the germline V gene are SGHRS and YFSETQ. CDR3 region: CASSLVPGGGYTF. The CDR3, as DNA: TGCGCCAGCAGCTTGGTGCCAGGAGGTGGCTACACCTTC. Supplemented by reference TRBV5-1 and TRBJ1-2, the full variable domain reads KAGVTQTPRYLIKTRGQQVTLSCSPISGHRSVSWYQQTPGQGLQFLFEYFSETQRNKGNFPGRFSGRQFSNSRSEMNVSTLELGDSALYLCASSLVPGGGYTFGSGTRLTVV.

In its sample, this clone was seen once. This chain connects TRBV30 to TRBJ1-1; unclear D gene. Trimming took off 0 bases at V and 1 base at J, with 12 bases between the two ends. In germline, CDR1 is GTSNPN, CDR2 SVGIG (reference sequence). The CDR3 runs 15 residues. For the CDR3, the DNA is TGTGCCTGGAGTGTACCCGAAGAGGGGAACACTGAAGCTTTCTTT. Protein product: CAWSVPEEGNTEAFF.

The DNA for the CDR3 is TGCGCCAGCAGCGAGACTGGGAATCAGCCCCAGCATTTT. Its protein is CASSETGNQPQHF. The chain employs TRBV5-1 and TRBJ1-5; no clear D. The CDR3 is made up of 13 amino acids. Trimming stripped 4 bases from V and 4 bases from J, with 9 bases between. Germline V lookup: CDR1 SGHRS, CDR2 YFSETQ.

The chain is built from TRBV2 and TRBJ2-7, with D possibly being TRBD1 (7 bases). Germline assignment: CDR1 SNHLY and CDR2 FYNNEI. This CDR3 is 17 amino acids long. Trimming pared 5 bases from V and 3 bases from J, leaving 23 bases between. CDR3 region: CASSIPVIAGGYYEQYF. The CDR3 DNA reads TGTGCCAGCAGTATCCCTGTGATTGCAGGGGGGTACTACGAGCAGTACTTC. Filled out from reference TRBV2 and TRBJ2-7, the complete variable domain reads EPEVTQTPSHQVTQMGQEVILRCVPISNHLYFYWYRQILGQKVEFLVSFYNNEISEKSEIFDDQFSVERPDGSNFTLKIRSTKLEDSAMYFCASSIPVIAGGYYEQYFGPGTRLTVT.

The V call is TRBV28, the J call TRBJ2-6, with D perhaps matching TRBD1 (6 bases). CDR1 and CDR2 (germline): MDHEN, SYDVKM. CDR3 length: 15 amino acids. The V end was cut by 5 bases, the J end by 1 base, with 9 bases between. The CDR3 spells CASSKQGSGANVLTF. As DNA, the CDR3 is TGTGCCAGCAGTAAACAGGGTTCTGGGGCCAACGTCCTGACTTTC.

The chain joins TRBV11-2 to TRBJ1-4; no clear D. CDR3 length: 14 amino acids. V was clipped by 5 bases and J by 8 bases, with 15 bases between them. From germline, CDR1 is SGHAT and CDR2 FQNNGV. CDR3 DNA sequence: TGTGCCAGCAGCCCCGACGGTAATAGCGAAAAACTGTTTTTT. This translates into CASSPDGNSEKLFF.